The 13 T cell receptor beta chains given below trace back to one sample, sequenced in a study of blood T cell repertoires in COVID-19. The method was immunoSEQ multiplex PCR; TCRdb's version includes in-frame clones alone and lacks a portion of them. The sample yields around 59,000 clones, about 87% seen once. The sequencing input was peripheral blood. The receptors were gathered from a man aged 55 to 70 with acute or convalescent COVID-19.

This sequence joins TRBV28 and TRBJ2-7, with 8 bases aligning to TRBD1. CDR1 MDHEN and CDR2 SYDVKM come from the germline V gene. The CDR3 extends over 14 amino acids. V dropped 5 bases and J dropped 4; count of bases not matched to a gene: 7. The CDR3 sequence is CASSRTGQVYEQYF. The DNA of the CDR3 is TGTGCCAGCAGTCGGACGGGACAGGTTTACGAGCAGTACTTC.

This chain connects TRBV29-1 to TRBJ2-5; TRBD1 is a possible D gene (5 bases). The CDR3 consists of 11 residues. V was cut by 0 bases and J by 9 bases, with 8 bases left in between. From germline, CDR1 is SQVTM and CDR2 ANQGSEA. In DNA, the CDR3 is TGCAGCGTTGAAGAGACCAGGGCCCAGTACTTC. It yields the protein CSVEETRAQYF.

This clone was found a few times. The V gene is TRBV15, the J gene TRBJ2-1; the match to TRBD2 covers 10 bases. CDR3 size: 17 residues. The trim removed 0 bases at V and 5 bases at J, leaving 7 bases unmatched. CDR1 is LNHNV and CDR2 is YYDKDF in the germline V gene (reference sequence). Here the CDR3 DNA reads TGTGCCACCAGCAGAGATTGGACTAGCGGTCTACACAATGAGCAGTTCTTC. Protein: CATSRDWTSGLHNEQFF.

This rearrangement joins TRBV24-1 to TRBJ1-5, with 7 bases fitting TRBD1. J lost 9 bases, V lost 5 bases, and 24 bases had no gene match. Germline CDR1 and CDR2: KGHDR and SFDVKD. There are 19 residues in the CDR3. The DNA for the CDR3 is TGTGCCACCAGTGGGGGCCGGGACAGCAGAACCGCAATCACTGGGCCCCAGCATTTT. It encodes CATSGGRDSRTAITGPQHF.

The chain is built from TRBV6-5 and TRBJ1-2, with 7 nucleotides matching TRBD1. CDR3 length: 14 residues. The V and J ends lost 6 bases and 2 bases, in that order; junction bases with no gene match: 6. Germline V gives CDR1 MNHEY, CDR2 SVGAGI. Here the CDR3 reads CASRIGQANYGYTF. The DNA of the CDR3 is TGTGCCAGCAGGATCGGACAGGCAAACTATGGCTACACCTTC.

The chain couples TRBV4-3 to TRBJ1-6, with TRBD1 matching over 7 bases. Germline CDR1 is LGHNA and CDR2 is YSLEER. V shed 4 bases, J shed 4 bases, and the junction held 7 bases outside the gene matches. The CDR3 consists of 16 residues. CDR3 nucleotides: TGCGCCAGCAGCCTCGGTGAGGGACAGTATAATTCACCCCTCCACTTT. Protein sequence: CASSLGEGQYNSPLHF.

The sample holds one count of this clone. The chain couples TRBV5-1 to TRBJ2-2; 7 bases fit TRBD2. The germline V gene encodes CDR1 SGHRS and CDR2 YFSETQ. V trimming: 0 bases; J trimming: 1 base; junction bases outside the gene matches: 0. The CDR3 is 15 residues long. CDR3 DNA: TGCGCCAGCAGCTTGGGCGGGAGGAACACCGGGGAGCTGTTTTTT. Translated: CASSLGGRNTGELFF.

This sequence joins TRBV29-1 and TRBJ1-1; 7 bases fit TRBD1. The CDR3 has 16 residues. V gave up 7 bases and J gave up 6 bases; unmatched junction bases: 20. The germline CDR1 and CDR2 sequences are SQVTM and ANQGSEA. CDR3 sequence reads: CSALPTGIRGYAEAFF. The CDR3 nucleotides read TGCAGCGCCCTCCCGACAGGGATCAGAGGTTACGCTGAAGCTTTCTTT. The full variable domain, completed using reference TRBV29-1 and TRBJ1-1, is SAVISQKPSRDICQRGTSLTIQCQVDSQVTMMFWYRQQPGQSLTLIATANQGSEATYESGFVIDKFPISRPNLTFSTLTVSNMSPEDSSIYLCSALPTGIRGYAEAFFGQGTRLTVV.

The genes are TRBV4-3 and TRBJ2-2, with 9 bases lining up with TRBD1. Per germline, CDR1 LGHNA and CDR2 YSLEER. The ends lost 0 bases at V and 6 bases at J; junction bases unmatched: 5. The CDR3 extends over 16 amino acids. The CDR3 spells CASSQDGQGLSGELFF. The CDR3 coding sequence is TGCGCCAGCAGCCAAGATGGACAGGGGCTGTCCGGGGAGCTGTTTTTT.

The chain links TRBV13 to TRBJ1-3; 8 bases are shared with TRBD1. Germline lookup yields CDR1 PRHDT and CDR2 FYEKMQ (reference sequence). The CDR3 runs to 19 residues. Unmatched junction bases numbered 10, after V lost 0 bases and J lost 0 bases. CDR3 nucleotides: TGTGCCAGCAGCTTAGGCCTAGAGGGGACAGGAACCTCTGGAAACACCATATATTTT. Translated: CASSLGLEGTGTSGNTIYF.

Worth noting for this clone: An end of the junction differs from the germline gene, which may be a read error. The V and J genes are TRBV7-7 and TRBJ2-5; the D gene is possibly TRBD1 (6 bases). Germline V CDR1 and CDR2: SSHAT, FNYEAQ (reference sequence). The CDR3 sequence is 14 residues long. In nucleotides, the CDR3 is TGTGCTAGCAGCTCGGGACAACCCCAAGAGACCCAGTACTTC. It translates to CASSSGQPQETQYF.

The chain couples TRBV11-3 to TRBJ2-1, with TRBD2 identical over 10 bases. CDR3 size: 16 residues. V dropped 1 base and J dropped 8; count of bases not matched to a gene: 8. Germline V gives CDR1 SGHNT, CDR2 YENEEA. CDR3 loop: CASSLVLAGVVHEQFF. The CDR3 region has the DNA TGTGCCAGCAGCTTAGTTCTAGCGGGAGTAGTCCATGAGCAGTTCTTC.

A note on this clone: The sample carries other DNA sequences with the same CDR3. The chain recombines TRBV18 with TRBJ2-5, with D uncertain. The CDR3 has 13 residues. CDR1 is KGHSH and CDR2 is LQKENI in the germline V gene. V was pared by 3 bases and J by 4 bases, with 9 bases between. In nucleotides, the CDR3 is TGTGCCAGCTCACCGGGCAGAGCAGAGACCCAGTACTTC. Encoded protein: CASSPGRAETQYF.